This T cell receptor beta chain was profiled in a study of T cells after somatic rescue of genetic block. This clone was picked up a small number of times. Clones were read by immunoSEQ multiplex PCR, and TCRdb kept only the in-frame ones, dropping some. The table includes 10,000 to 15,000 clones, 71% detected once. In germline, CDR1 is GTSNPN, CDR2 SVGIG (reference sequence). Between the trimmed V and J ends, which lost 2 bases and 1 base, there was a span of 6 bases. There are 13 residues in the CDR3. Sequenced material: peripheral blood mononuclear cells (PBMCs). This TCR derives from a boy younger than 18. The chain uses TRBV30 and TRBJ1-5; D ambiguous. CDR3 in amino acids: CAWSLQSNQPQHF. The CDR3 coding sequence is TGTGCCTGGAGTTTACAGAGCAATCAGCCCCAGCATTTT.